This T cell receptor (beta chain) was sequenced in a study of blood T cell repertoires in COVID-19. About the research overall: Donors in the United States, Italy and Spain gave samples during acute or convalescent COVID-19.

This clone was counted a few times. Seattle's enrolled individuals joined amid active infection and were then monitored longitudinally. The assay was immunoSEQ multiplex PCR, and TCRdb's table has in-frame clones only and misses some. The table shows around 38,000 clones, with 70% to 90% occurring only once. V lost 4 bases and J lost 1; bases outside the gene matches: 6. The CDR3 loop spans 15 amino acids. Germline CDR1 reads KGHSH; CDR2 reads LQKENI. The rearrangement links TRBV18 to TRBJ1-1; 7 bases are shared with TRBD1. The TCR originated in a man aged 55 to 70 with COVID-19, enrolled during active disease. Sequencing was done on a sample of peripheral blood. The CDR3 spells CASSQEQGRNTEAFF. The CDR3 DNA follows: TGTGCCAGCTCACAAGAACAGGGGAGGAACACTGAAGCTTTCTTT.